This T cell receptor (beta chain) derives from a study of human thymus T cells. TCRdb's copy holds only in-frame clones and misses some; the assay was immunoSEQ multiplex PCR. Among roughly 86,000 clones listed, around 96% were seen once. The study, taken as a whole, reports: There were highly overlapping thymic repertoires among unrelated individuals, as related research reported. The authors found apparently biased V and J gene usage in thymic and blood repertoires.

The thymus tissue came from resections taken during corrective heart surgery. Immunologically healthy infants in Finland undergoing congenital heart defect surgery were the donors. In the case of this clone: Its antigen is not identified.

J gave up 1 base and V 0 bases, and 19 bases lay outside the gene matches. Germline values: CDR1 LGHNT, CDR2 FRNRAP. The CDR3 is 21 amino acids. This clonotype originated in a boy under two years old with a congenital heart defect but otherwise immunologically healthy. Sequenced material: thymus tissue. The rearrangement uses TRBV12-5 and TRBJ2-3, with 7 bases fitting TRBD2. Here the CDR3 DNA reads TGTGCTAGTGGTTTGGTACTTAAGGGTTGGAGCGGGGAAGGAGGCACAGATACGCAGTATTTT. This codes for CASGLVLKGWSGEGGTDTQYF.